Below are 2 T cell receptor beta chains sequenced from a single sample in a study of T cells in Graves' hyperthyroidism and ophthalmopathy. The source material, RNA transcripts, was used to amplify TCR beta CDR3 regions. Researchers ran a first-round RT-PCR on the TCR CDR3 using the HTBI primer set. One entry per CDR3 protein results from TCRdb running MiXCR on the multiplex PCR reads. The sample shows hundreds of thousands of distinct CDR3 sequences, roughly 15% of them seen only once. The sample comprised blood. These receptors were taken from a woman aged 45-60 years with Graves' ophthalmopathy.

This clonotype was counted ten times or more. The genes are TRBV11-3 and TRBJ2-3; D is unclear. The CDR3 sequence is 16 residues long. V lost 6 bases and J 3 bases, leaving 19 bases between the germline ends. Per the germline V gene, CDR1 is SGHNT and CDR2 is YENEEA. This chain's CDR3 is CASSSPAARTTDTQYF. In DNA, the CDR3 is TGTGCCAGCAGTTCCCCAGCAGCACGAACTACAGATACGCAGTATTTT.

This clonotype was counted at least ten times. The V call is TRBV27, the J call TRBJ2-7, with 8 bases fitting TRBD1. With 6 bases clipped from V and 2 bases from J, the junction kept 6 bases outside the gene matches. The length of the CDR3 is 14 residues. Germline assignment: CDR1 MNHEY and CDR2 SMNVEV (reference sequence). DNA of the CDR3: TGTGCCAGCAGACCCCGGACAGGGCCCTACGAGCAGTACTTC. It is translated as CASRPRTGPYEQYF.